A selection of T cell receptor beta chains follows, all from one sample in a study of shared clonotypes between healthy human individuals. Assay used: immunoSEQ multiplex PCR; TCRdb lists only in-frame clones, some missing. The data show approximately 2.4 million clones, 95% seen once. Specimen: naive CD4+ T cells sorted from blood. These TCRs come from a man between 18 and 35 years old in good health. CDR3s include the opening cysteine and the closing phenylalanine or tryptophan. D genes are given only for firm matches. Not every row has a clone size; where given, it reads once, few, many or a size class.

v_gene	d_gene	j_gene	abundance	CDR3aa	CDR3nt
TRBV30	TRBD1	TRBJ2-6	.	CAWTDRTGNSGANVLTF	TGTGCCTGGACTGACAGGACAGGGAACTCTGGGGCCAACGTCCTGACTTTC
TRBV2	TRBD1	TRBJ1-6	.	CASREAGQGYAPLHF	TGTGCCAGCCGTGAAGCGGGACAGGGGTATGCACCCCTCCACTTT
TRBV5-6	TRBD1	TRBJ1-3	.	CASSPRDRALGNTIYF	TGTGCCAGCAGCCCTCGGGACAGAGCACTCGGAAACACCATATATTTT
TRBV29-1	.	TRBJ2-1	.	CSVAGSSYNEQFF	TGCAGCGTCGCAGGCAGTTCCTACAATGAGCAGTTCTTC
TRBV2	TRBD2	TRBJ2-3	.	CASRIGLAEHADTQYF	TGTGCCAGCAGGATAGGACTAGCGGAGCACGCAGATACGCAGTATTTT
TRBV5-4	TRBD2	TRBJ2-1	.	CASIPSGGASYNEQFF	TGTGCCAGCATCCCTAGCGGGGGGGCCTCCTACAATGAGCAGTTCTTC
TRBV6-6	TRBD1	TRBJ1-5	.	CASSFDRDNQPQHF	TGTGCCAGCAGTTTTGACAGGGACAATCAGCCCCAGCATTTT
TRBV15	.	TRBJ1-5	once	CATCRGGLSNQPQHF	TGTGCCACCTGCCGGGGGGGGCTGAGCAATCAGCCCCAGCATTTT
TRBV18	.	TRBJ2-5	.	CASSLGGVGETQYF	TGTGCCAGCTCCCTCGGAGGAGTGGGGGAGACCCAGTACTTC
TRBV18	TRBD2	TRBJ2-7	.	CASSLATSGGSYEQYF	TGTGCCAGCTCACTGGCGACTAGCGGGGGGTCCTACGAGCAGTACTTC
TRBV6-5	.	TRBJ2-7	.	CASSYSGSSYEQYF	TGTGCCAGCAGTTACTCAGGGAGCTCCTACGAGCAGTACTTC
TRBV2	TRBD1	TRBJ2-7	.	CASSAAGGYYEQYF	TGTGCCAGCAGTGCGGCAGGGGGCTACTACGAGCAGTACTTC
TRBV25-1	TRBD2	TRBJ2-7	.	CASSEFEGTSGKVEQYF	TGTGCCAGCAGTGAGTTTGAAGGGACTAGCGGGAAAGTCGAGCAGTACTTC
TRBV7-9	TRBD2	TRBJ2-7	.	CASSSLGTSGSYEQYF	TGTGCCAGCAGCTCTCTAGGGACTAGCGGGAGCTACGAGCAGTACTTC
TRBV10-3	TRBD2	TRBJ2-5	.	CAAREKRGIKETQYF	TGTGCCGCGCGCGAGAAGCGGGGGATCAAAGAGACCCAGTACTTC
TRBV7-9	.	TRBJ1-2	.	CASSSRERGGYTF	TGTGCCAGCAGCTCCCGGGAAAGGGGTGGCTACACCTTC
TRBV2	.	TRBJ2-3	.	CASTSERPPTVQYF	TGTGCCAGCACATCTGAGCGGCCACCTACAGTGCAGTATTTT
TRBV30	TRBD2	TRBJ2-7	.	CAWTGGGDEQYF	TGTGCCTGGACAGGCGGGGGGGACGAGCAGTACTTC
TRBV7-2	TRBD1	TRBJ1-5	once	CASSLEGQVNQPQHF	TGTGCCAGCAGCTTAGAGGGACAGGTTAATCAGCCCCAGCATTTT
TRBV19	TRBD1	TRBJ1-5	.	CASRPTGEVGNQPQHF	TGTGCCAGTAGACCGACAGGGGAGGTAGGCAATCAGCCCCAGCATTTT
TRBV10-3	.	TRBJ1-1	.	CAISVSGGTSTEAFF	TGTGCCATCAGTGTCAGCGGGGGGACGAGCACTGAAGCTTTCTTT
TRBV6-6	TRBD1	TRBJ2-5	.	CATGDRGLQETQYF	TGTGCCACCGGGGACAGGGGCCTTCAAGAGACCCAGTACTTC
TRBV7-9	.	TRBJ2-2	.	CASKLGGWADGPSGELFF	TGTGCCAGCAAACTAGGTGGATGGGCGGACGGACCCTCCGGGGAGCTGTTTTTT
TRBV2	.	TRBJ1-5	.	CASTTGFLEPQHF	TGTGCCAGCACCACAGGTTTCTTGGAGCCCCAGCATTTT
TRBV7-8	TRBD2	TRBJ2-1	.	CASQTTSGGPYNEQFF	TGTGCCAGTCAGACGACTAGCGGGGGGCCGTACAATGAGCAGTTCTTC
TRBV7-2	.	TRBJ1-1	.	CASSFRSVQISDTEAFF	TGTGCCAGCAGCTTTCGAAGTGTCCAGATTTCGGACACTGAAGCTTTCTTT
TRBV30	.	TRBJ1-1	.	CAWSGGQINTEAFF	TGTGCCTGGAGTGGAGGGCAAATAAACACTGAAGCTTTCTTT
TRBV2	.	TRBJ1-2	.	CASSERGYGYTF	TGTGCCAGCAGTGAAAGGGGATACGGCTACACCTTC
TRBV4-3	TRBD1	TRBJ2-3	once	CASSQEGGKSDTQYF	TGCGCCAGCAGCCAAGAAGGGGGCAAATCAGATACGCAGTATTTT
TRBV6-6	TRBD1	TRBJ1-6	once	CASRAGPGQYNSPLHF	TGTGCCAGCAGGGCAGGGCCGGGACAGTATAATTCACCCCTCCACTTT
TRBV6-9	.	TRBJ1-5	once	CASSYKKHRVGQPQHF	TGTGCCAGCAGTTATAAAAAACACAGGGTTGGTCAGCCCCAGCATTTT
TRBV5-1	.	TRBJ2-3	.	CASSSGAQRVTDTQYF	TGCGCCAGCAGCTCGGGGGCGCAGCGGGTCACAGATACGCAGTATTTT
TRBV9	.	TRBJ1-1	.	CASSARARDTEAFF	TGTGCCAGCAGCGCACGGGCCAGGGACACTGAAGCTTTCTTT
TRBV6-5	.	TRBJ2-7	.	CASSSGTEQYF	TGTGCCAGCAGTTCGGGGACTGAGCAGTACTTC
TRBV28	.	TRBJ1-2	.	CASSSYRRSMGYTF	TGTGCCAGCAGTTCGTACAGGAGATCTATGGGCTACACCTTC
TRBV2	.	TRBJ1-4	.	CASSERGGTATNEKLFF	TGTGCCAGCAGTGAAAGAGGGGGAACCGCAACTAATGAAAAACTGTTTTTT
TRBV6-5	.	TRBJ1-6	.	CASTGKQGAFGPLHF	TGTGCCAGCACCGGAAAACAGGGAGCCTTTGGGCCCCTCCACTTT
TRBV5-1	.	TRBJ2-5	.	CASSSPSQETQYF	TGCGCCAGCAGTAGCCCCTCCCAAGAGACCCAGTACTTC
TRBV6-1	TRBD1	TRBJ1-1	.	CASIKQGAEAFF	TGTGCCAGCATCAAACAGGGGGCTGAAGCTTTCTTT
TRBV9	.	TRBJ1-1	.	CASSVASSNTEAFF	TGTGCCAGCAGCGTAGCATCCTCGAACACTGAAGCTTTCTTT
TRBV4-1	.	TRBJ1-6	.	CASSQQSSYNSPLHF	TGCGCCAGCAGCCAACAGAGCTCCTATAATTCACCCCTCCACTTT